A single sample is the source of the 30 T cell receptor beta chains below, sequenced in a study of cytomegalovirus exposure and HLA in healthy donors. This PCR relied on a set of 60 Vbeta primers and 13 Jbeta primers. This table comes from immunoSEQ multiplex PCR, and its TCRdb copy is limited to in-frame clones, with some not included. The table includes approximately 130,000 clones, approximately 79% detected once. Sequences were obtained from PBMCs. All receptors derive from a man aged 45 to 65 in good health and CMV-seropositive.

In this sample, this clone turned up a few times. This chain joins TRBV29-1 and TRBJ1-5; TRBD1 might be the D (6 bases). V lost 7 bases and J lost 2, with 18 bases in between. The CDR3 is 15 amino acids. Per the germline V gene, CDR1 is SQVTM and CDR2 is ANQGSEA. CDR3 protein: CSALLGGAGNQPQHF. DNA for the CDR3: TGCAGCGCCTTACTTGGGGGGGCTGGCAATCAGCCCCAGCATTTT.

This chain links TRBV6-5 with TRBJ1-2; 10 bases fit TRBD1. This CDR3 has 13 amino acids. Looked up from germline, CDR1 is MNHEY and CDR2 is SVGAGI. The J segment lost 7 bases and the V segment lost 10 bases, leaving 9 bases of the junction unmatched. CDR3 amino acids: CAIHGGTGVGYTF. CDR3 nucleotides: TGTGCCATACACGGCGGGACAGGGGTTGGCTACACCTTC.

The chain links TRBV5-1 to TRBJ2-2; maybe TRBD1 (6 bases). The CDR3 spans 13 residues. Germline V gene lookup returns CDR1 SGHRS and CDR2 YFSETQ. The V end was cut by 7 bases, the J end by 4 bases, with 11 bases between. The chain's CDR3 is CASQGSSTGELFF. The CDR3 coding sequence is TGCGCCAGCCAGGGGTCGAGCACCGGGGAGCTGTTTTTT.

This rearrangement joins TRBV13 to TRBJ2-3; 16 bases are shared with TRBD2. CDR1 PRHDT and CDR2 FYEKMQ come from the germline V gene (reference sequence). V dropped 3 bases and J dropped 2; count of bases not matched to a gene: 5. CDR3 length equals 18 residues. The CDR3 loop is CASSLAGLAGGPTDTQYF. Written as DNA, the CDR3 is TGTGCCAGCAGCTTGGCGGGACTAGCGGGGGGGCCCACAGATACGCAGTATTTT.

This clone was counted only a few times. CDR3 coding DNA: TGTGCCACCAGCAGACAGGGAAACACTGAAGCTTTCTTT. Its protein product is CATSRQGNTEAFF. The genes are TRBV15 and TRBJ1-1; perhaps TRBD1 as D (5 bases). The germline V gene has CDR1 LNHNV and CDR2 YYDKDF (reference sequence). The CDR3 spans 13 residues. The germline V and J ends were trimmed by 2 bases and 2 bases, with 6 bases remaining between them. Based on the CDR3 plus reference TRBV15 and TRBJ1-1, the full variable domain is DAMVIQNPRYQVTQFGKPVTLSCSQTLNHNVMYWYQQKSSQAPKLLFHYYDKDFNNEADTPDNFQSRRPNTSFCFLDIRSPGLGDTAMYLCATSRQGNTEAFFGQGTRLTVV.

The chain recombines TRBV19 with TRBJ1-5; D perhaps matches TRBD1 (6 bases). CDR3 size: 15 residues. Trimming pared 5 bases from V and 0 bases from J, leaving 11 bases between. Looked up from germline, CDR1 is LNHDA and CDR2 is SQIVND (reference sequence). The CDR3 sequence: CASSPGQYSNQPQHF. CDR3 DNA sequence: TGTGCCAGTAGTCCCGGACAGTATAGCAATCAGCCCCAGCATTTT.

J is TRBJ1-1 and V is TRBV7-2, with D hard to call. The germline V gene has CDR1 SGHTA and CDR2 FQGNSA. Deletions cut 1 base from V and 0 bases from J, with 9 bases between. CDR3 length: 15 residues. The CDR3 nucleotides are TGTGCCAGCAGCTTAGGTCGGCAGGTGAACACTGAAGCTTTCTTT. It specifies CASSLGRQVNTEAFF.

The gene calls are TRBV7-9 and TRBJ1-2, with 9 bases fitting TRBD1. Germline V gives CDR1 SEHNR, CDR2 FQNEAQ (reference sequence). The CDR3 runs 14 residues. Losses at the gene ends were 2 bases for V and 5 bases for J; bases not matched to a gene: 3. The CDR3 sequence: CASSLTDRGYGYTF. CDR3 in DNA: TGTGCCAGCAGCTTAACGGACAGGGGTTATGGCTACACCTTC.

The chain uses TRBV4-1 and TRBJ2-1; D is uncertain. Germline CDR1 MGHRA, CDR2 YSYEKL. Trimming stripped 3 bases from V and 3 bases from J, with 3 bases between. The CDR3 extends over 12 amino acids. This CDR3 is CASSHHYNEQFF. CDR3 nucleotide sequence: TGCGCCAGCAGCCACCACTACAATGAGCAGTTCTTC.

This clone was detected only a few times. The chain combines TRBV21-1 with TRBJ2-5; the table gives TRBD1 as D, unverified against the DNA. TRBV21-1 is designated a pseudogene. The CDR3 loop spans 15 amino acids. This chain's CDR3 is CASSKGATGEETQYF. DNA of the CDR3: TGTGCCAGCAGCAAAGGAGCTACAGGGGAAGAGACCCAGTACTTC.

The V and J genes are TRBV19 and TRBJ2-7; 9 nucleotides agree with TRBD2. This CDR3 contains 15 residues. Trimming removed 6 bases from V and 1 base from J; junction bases left unmatched: 7. Germline lookup yields CDR1 LNHDA and CDR2 SQIVND (reference sequence). The CDR3 spells CASSLTSGSSYEQYF. CDR3 in DNA: TGTGCCAGTAGCCTCACTAGCGGGTCTTCCTACGAGCAGTACTTC.

The chain recombines TRBV9 with TRBJ2-2, with 7 bases identical to TRBD2. Trimming at V came to 3 bases and at J to 6 bases, leaving 8 bases not matched to a gene. Germline V gene sequence: CDR1 SGDLS, CDR2 YYNGEE. The CDR3 has 15 residues. The CDR3 sequence is CASSAIWGGSGELFF. The CDR3 nucleotides are TGTGCCAGCAGCGCAATCTGGGGGGGGTCCGGGGAGCTGTTTTTT.

V and J are TRBV28 and TRBJ2-7, with TRBD1 matching 8 bases. The V gene's germline CDR1 is MDHEN and CDR2 SYDVKM. CDR3 length: 13 amino acids. Losses at the gene ends were 7 bases for V and 3 bases for J; bases not matched to a gene: 5. The CDR3 is CASTPGGRYEQYF. The CDR3 bases are TGTGCCAGCACCCCAGGGGGCCGCTACGAGCAGTACTTC.

The chain carries TRBV5-6 and TRBJ1-5; no definite D call. CDR1 and CDR2 from the germline V gene are SGHDT and YYEEEE. This CDR3 region has 17 residues. Deletions cut 4 bases from V and 4 bases from J, with 21 bases between. The DNA for the CDR3 is TGTGCCAGCAGCCCGAAAAGGGCGGCACGGGGTAATCAGCCCCAGCATTTT. Amino acids: CASSPKRAARGNQPQHF. Full variable domain (missing parts from reference TRBV5-6 and TRBJ1-5): DAGVTQSPTHLIKTRGQQVTLRCSPKSGHDTVSWYQQALGQGPQFIFQYYEEEERQRGNFPDRFSGHQFPNYSSELNVNALLLGDSALYLCASSPKRAARGNQPQHFGDGTRLSIL.

V gene TRBV2 combines with J gene TRBJ1-4; tentatively, D is TRBD1 (6 bases). The length of the CDR3 is 14 residues. The germline V and J ends were trimmed by 6 bases and 4 bases, with 12 bases remaining between them. CDR1 SNHLY and CDR2 FYNNEI come from the germline V gene. The CDR3 sequence is CASRTGTNNEKLFF. DNA for the CDR3: TGTGCCAGCAGAACCGGGACAAATAATGAAAAACTGTTTTTT.

The genes are TRBV4-1 and TRBJ1-4; D gene ambiguous. The CDR3 is 14 amino acids. Per germline, CDR1 MGHRA and CDR2 YSYEKL. Deletions cut 8 bases from V and 3 bases from J, with 13 bases between. The CDR3 bases are TGCGCCAGCGCCCCCCTGAGCTCTAATGAAAAACTGTTTTTT. This translates into CASAPLSSNEKLFF.

The rearrangement joins TRBV18 to TRBJ2-1; TRBD2 matches 10 bases. Germline V lookup: CDR1 KGHSH, CDR2 LQKENI. Trimming removed 2 bases from V and 8 bases from J; junction bases left unmatched: 9. CDR3 length equals 16 residues. The CDR3: CASSPIAGGRLDEQFF. The CDR3, as DNA: TGTGCCAGCTCACCAATAGCGGGAGGCCGGTTGGATGAGCAGTTCTTC.

This rearrangement joins TRBV7-9 to TRBJ2-5, with D perhaps matching TRBD2 (7 bases). Per germline, CDR1 SEHNR and CDR2 FQNEAQ (reference sequence). The V and J ends lost 11 bases and 5 bases respectively, with 18 bases between them. The CDR3 has 13 residues. Written as DNA, the CDR3 is TGTGCCGGCGCCTTGGGGAGGGGGGAGACCCAGTACTTC. Translated, it gives CAGALGRGETQYF.

This clone turned up a few times. This CDR3 is CASSDEAGRDTQYF. The CDR3 region has the DNA TGTGCCAGCAGTGACGAGGCAGGGCGAGATACGCAGTATTTT. The chain links TRBV6-4 to TRBJ2-3; maybe TRBD1 (5 bases). The CDR3 loop spans 14 amino acids. V was shortened by 2 bases and J by 5 bases, with 11 bases between the two germline ends. CDR1 is MRHNA, CDR2 SNTAGT, per germline.

This clone was counted between two and nine times. V gene TRBV10-3 combines with J gene TRBJ1-1; unclear D gene. This CDR3 is 13 amino acids long. V was cut by 4 bases and J by 1 base, with 7 bases left in between. Per the germline V gene, CDR1 is ENHRY and CDR2 is SYGVKD. The CDR3 here is CAISVAANTEAFF. In DNA form, the CDR3 reads TGTGCCATCAGTGTCGCGGCGAACACTGAAGCTTTCTTT.

This clone was seen just once. The chain recombines TRBV7-2 with TRBJ2-5; TRBD2 aligns across 14 bases. Losses at the gene ends were 5 bases for V and 5 bases for J; bases not matched to a gene: 7. The CDR3 totals 16 residues. Germline V gene lookup returns CDR1 SGHTA and CDR2 FQGNSA. The CDR3 region is CASSRTSGGSMETQYF. The CDR3 DNA is TGTGCCAGCAGCCGGACTAGCGGGGGGAGCATGGAGACCCAGTACTTC.

The CDR3 loop reads CAVQGLSGYNEQFF. CDR3 DNA: TGTGCCGTTCAGGGACTAAGCGGTTACAATGAGCAGTTCTTC. The rearrangement joins TRBV25-1 to TRBJ2-1, with TRBD2 matching 7 bases. The CDR3 is 14 residues long. The V gene end was trimmed by 11 bases and the J gene end by 4 bases; junction bases not matched to a gene: 11. Germline V lookup: CDR1 MGHDK, CDR2 SYGVNS.

The V call is TRBV2, the J call TRBJ2-5; 7 bases map to TRBD2. The germline gives CDR1 SNHLY, CDR2 FYNNEI. V lost 4 bases, J lost 5 bases, and 7 bases stayed unmatched. The CDR3 is 14 amino acids. CDR3 residues: CASSVGGGFETQYF. For the CDR3, the DNA is TGTGCCAGCAGTGTTGGGGGGGGGTTTGAGACCCAGTACTTC.

The rearrangement links TRBV2 to TRBJ1-5; D might be TRBD1 (6 bases). The CDR3 is 15 amino acids. V was clipped by 5 bases and J by 0 bases, with 11 bases between them. Germline V lookup: CDR1 SNHLY, CDR2 FYNNEI. This CDR3 reads CASSRQDNSNQPQHF. DNA for the CDR3: TGTGCCAGCAGTCGACAGGATAATAGCAATCAGCCCCAGCATTTT.

The chain links TRBV5-1 to TRBJ2-5; 10 nucleotides match TRBD1. This CDR3 has 14 amino acids. CDR1 is SGHRS and CDR2 is YFSETQ in the germline V gene. The junction had 3 bases not matched to a gene; V was cut back by 3 bases and J by 4 bases. CDR3 residues: CASSWGQGRETQYF. DNA of the CDR3: TGCGCCAGCAGCTGGGGACAGGGGCGAGAGACCCAGTACTTC.

The V call is TRBV4-3, the J call TRBJ1-4; tentatively, D is TRBD1 (5 bases). The CDR3 is 15 residues long. Germline V CDR1 and CDR2: LGHNA, YSLEER. V was pared by 2 bases and J by 3 bases, with 10 bases between. CDR3 in amino acids: CASSQRQTANEKLFF. CDR3 in DNA: TGCGCCAGCAGCCAACGACAGACCGCTAATGAAAAACTGTTTTTT.

This clone was detected only once. The J gene is TRBJ2-7, the V gene TRBV6-5, with 7 nucleotides matching TRBD2. The CDR3 extends over 16 amino acids. CDR1 is MNHEY and CDR2 is SVGAGI in the germline V gene. The ends lost 2 bases at V and 0 bases at J; junction bases unmatched: 7. In DNA, the CDR3 is TGTGCCAGCAGTTACGGAGCGGGGAGTTTCTCCTACGAGCAGTACTTC. It encodes CASSYGAGSFSYEQYF.

Comments on this clone: Its ends do not fully match the called genes, so a read error is possible. This sample also contains other DNA sequences that code for the same CDR3. The chain recombines TRBV6-5 with TRBJ1-2, with D tentatively TRBD1 (6 bases). The CDR3 totals 14 residues. The germline CDR1 and CDR2 sequences are MNHEY and SVGAGI. The DNA for the CDR3 is TGTGCCAGCAGTTACTCGGGGGCCCGCTATGGTTACACCTTC. It yields the protein CASSYSGARYGYTF.

This chain joins TRBV5-1 and TRBJ1-1, with TRBD1 matching over 8 bases. Per the germline V gene, CDR1 is SGHRS and CDR2 is YFSETQ. V shed 5 bases and J 7 bases; nucleotides not matched to a gene: 13. CDR3 length: 15 amino acids. The CDR3 DNA follows: TGCGCCAGCAGGCCCAAACAGGGGGTTGGTGGTGAAGCTTTCTTT. This encodes CASRPKQGVGGEAFF.

This clone was detected once. This chain uses TRBV15 with TRBJ1-5; 8 bases are a match to TRBD1. The V gene end was trimmed by 8 bases and the J gene end by 7 bases; junction bases not matched to a gene: 13. The CDR3 length is 15 residues. CDR1 is LNHNV, CDR2 YYDKDF, per germline (reference sequence). The CDR3 bases are TGTGCCACCGGTCCGGAGGACAGGGTGTACCAGCCCCAGCATTTT. Amino acid sequence: CATGPEDRVYQPQHF.